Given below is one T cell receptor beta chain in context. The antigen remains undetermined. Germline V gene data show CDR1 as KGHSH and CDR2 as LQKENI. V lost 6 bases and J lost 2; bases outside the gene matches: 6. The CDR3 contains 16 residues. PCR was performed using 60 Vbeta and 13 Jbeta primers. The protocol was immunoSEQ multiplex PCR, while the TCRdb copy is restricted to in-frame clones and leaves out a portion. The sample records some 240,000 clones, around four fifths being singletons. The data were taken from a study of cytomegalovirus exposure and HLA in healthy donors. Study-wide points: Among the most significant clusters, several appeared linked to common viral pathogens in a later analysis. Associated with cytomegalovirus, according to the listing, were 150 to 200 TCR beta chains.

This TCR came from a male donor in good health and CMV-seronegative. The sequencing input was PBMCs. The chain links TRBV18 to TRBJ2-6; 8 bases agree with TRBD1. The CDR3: CASSGQGATGANVLTF. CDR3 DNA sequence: TGTGCCAGCTCCGGACAGGGAGCCACTGGGGCCAACGTCCTGACTTTC.